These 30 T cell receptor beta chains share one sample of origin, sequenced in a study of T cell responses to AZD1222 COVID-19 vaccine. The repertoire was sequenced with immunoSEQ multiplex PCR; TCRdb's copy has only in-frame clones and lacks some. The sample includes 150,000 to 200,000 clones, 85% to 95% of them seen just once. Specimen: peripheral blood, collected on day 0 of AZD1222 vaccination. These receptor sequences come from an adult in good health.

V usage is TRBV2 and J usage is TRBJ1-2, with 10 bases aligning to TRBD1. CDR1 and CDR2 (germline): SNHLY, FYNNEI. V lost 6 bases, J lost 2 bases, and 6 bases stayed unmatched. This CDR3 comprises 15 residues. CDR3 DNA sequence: TGTGCCAGCAGGATACCGGGACAGGGGAACTATGGCTACACCTTC. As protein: CASRIPGQGNYGYTF.

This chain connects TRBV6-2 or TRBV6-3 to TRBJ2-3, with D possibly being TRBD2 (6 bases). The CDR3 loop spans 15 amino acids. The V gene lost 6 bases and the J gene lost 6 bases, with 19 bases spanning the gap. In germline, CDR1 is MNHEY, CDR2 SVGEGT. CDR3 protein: CASSTGTPWVDTQYF. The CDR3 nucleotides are TGTGCCAGCAGCACCGGGACTCCCTGGGTCGATACGCAGTATTTT.

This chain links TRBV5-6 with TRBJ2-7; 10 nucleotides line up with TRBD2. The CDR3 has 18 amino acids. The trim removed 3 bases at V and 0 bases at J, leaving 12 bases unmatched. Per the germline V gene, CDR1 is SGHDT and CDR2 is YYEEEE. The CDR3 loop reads CASSWGPSSGGNSYEQYF. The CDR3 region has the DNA TGTGCCAGCAGCTGGGGGCCCTCTAGCGGGGGTAACTCCTACGAGCAGTACTTC.

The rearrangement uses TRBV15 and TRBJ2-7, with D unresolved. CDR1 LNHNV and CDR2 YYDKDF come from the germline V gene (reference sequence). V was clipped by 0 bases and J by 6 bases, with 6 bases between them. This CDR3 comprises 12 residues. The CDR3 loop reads CATSRDSPEQYF. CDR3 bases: TGTGCCACCAGCAGAGATTCGCCCGAGCAGTACTTC.

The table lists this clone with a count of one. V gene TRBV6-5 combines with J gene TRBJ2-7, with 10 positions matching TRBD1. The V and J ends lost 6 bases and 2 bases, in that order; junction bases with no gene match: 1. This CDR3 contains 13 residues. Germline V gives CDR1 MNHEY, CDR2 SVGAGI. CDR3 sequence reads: CASRTGGAYEQYF. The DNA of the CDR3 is TGTGCCAGCAGGACAGGGGGCGCCTACGAGCAGTACTTC.

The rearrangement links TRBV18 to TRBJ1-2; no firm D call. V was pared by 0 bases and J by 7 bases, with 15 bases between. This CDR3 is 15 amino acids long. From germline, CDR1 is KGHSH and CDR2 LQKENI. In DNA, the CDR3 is TGTGCCAGCTCACCACCGTATGTGTCTGGGCTTGGCTACACCTTC. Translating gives CASSPPYVSGLGYTF.

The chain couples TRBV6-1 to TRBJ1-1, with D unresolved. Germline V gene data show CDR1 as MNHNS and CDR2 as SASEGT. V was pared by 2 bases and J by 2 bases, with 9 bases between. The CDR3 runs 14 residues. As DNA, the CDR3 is TGTGCCAGCAGTGAAACAAGGCTTAACACTGAAGCTTTCTTT. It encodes CASSETRLNTEAFF.

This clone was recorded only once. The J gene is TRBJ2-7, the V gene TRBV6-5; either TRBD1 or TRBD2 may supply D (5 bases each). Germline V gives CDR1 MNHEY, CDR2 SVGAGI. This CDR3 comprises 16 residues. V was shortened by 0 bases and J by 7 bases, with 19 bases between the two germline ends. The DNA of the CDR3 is TGTGCCAGCAGTTACTCGAAACGAGGGACGTTACGGGAGCAGTACTTC. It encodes CASSYSKRGTLREQYF.

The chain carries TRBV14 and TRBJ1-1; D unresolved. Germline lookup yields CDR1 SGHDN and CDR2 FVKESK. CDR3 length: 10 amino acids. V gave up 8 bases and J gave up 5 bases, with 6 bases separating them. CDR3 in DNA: TGTGCCAGCCAAAGAACTGAAGCTTTCTTT. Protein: CASQRTEAFF.

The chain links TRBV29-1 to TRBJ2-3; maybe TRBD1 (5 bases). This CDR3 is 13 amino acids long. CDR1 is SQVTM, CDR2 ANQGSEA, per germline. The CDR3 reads CSGNRPRTDTQYF. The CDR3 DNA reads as TGCAGTGGGAACAGGCCGCGCACAGATACGCAGTATTTT.

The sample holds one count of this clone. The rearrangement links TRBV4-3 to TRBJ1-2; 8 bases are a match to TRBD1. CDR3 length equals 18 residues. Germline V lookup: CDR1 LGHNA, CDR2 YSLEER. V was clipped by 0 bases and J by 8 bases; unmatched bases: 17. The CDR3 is CASSQEGMEDRASEGYTF. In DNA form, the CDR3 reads TGCGCCAGCAGCCAAGAAGGGATGGAGGACAGGGCGTCAGAGGGCTACACCTTC.

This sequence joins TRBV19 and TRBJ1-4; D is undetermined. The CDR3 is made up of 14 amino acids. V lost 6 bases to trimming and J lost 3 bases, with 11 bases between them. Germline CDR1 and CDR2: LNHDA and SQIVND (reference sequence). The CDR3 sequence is CASRVRGANEKLFF. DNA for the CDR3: TGTGCCAGTAGGGTGCGGGGAGCTAATGAAAAACTGTTTTTT.

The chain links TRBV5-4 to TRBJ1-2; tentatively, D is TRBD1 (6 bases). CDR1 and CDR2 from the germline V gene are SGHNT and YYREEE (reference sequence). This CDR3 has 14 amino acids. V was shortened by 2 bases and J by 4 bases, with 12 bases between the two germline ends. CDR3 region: CASSFSQGGYGYTF. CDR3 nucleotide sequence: TGTGCCAGCAGCTTTTCACAGGGCGGCTATGGCTACACCTTC.

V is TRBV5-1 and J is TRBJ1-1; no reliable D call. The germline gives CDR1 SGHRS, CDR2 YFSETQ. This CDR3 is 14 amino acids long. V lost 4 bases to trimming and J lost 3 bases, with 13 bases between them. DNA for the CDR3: TGCGCCAGCAGCCCGGCTACATGGGACACTGAAGCTTTCTTT. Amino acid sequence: CASSPATWDTEAFF.

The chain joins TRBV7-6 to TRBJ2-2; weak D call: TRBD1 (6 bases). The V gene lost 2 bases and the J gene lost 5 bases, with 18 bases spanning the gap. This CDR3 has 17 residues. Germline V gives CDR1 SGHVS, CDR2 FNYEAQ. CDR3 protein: CASSLSLRGHPTGELFF. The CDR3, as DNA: TGTGCCAGCAGCTTATCCTTACGGGGACACCCAACCGGGGAGCTGTTTTTT.

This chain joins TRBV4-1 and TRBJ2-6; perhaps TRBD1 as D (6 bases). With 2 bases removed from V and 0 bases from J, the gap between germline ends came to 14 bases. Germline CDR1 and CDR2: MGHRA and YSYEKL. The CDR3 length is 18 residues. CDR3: CASSQSPDRISGANVLTF. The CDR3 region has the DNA TGCGCCAGCAGCCAAAGCCCGGACAGAATCTCTGGGGCCAACGTCCTGACTTTC.

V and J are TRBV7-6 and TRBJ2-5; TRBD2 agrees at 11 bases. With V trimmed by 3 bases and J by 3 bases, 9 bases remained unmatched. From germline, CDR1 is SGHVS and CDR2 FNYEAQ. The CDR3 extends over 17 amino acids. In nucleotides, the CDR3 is TGTGCCAGCAGCTTTAGGGTAGCGGGGGGGCCGAAAGAGACCCAGTACTTC. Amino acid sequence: CASSFRVAGGPKETQYF.

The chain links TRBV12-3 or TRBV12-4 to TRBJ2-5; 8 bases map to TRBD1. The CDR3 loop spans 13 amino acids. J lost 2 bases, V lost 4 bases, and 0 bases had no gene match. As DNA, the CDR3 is TGTGCCAGCAGTTACAGGGGGCAAGAGACCCAGTACTTC. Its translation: CASSYRGQETQYF.

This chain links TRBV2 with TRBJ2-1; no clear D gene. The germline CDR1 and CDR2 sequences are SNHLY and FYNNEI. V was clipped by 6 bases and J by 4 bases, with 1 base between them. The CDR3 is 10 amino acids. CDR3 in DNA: TGTGCCAGCAGGTACAATGAGCAGTTCTTC. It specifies CASRYNEQFF.

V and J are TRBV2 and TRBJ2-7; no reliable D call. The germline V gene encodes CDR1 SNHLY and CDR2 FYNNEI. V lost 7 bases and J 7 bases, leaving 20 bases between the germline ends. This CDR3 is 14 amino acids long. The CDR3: CASMGSGRSGEQYF. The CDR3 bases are TGTGCCAGCATGGGCTCCGGCAGGTCTGGAGAGCAGTACTTC.

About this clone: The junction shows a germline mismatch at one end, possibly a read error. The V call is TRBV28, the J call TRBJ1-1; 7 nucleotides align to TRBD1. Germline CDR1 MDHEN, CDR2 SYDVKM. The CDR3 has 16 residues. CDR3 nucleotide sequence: TGTGCCAGCAGTCTAGACAGGGAAAGGGGGTACACTAAAGCTTTCTTT. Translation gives CASSLDRERGYTKAFF. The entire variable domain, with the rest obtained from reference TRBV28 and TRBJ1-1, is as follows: DVKVTQSSRYLVKRTGEKVFLECVQDMDHENMFWYRQDPGLGLRLIYFSYDVKMKEKGDIPEGYSVSREKKERFSLILESASTNQTSMYLCASSLDRERGYTKAFFGQGTRLTVV.

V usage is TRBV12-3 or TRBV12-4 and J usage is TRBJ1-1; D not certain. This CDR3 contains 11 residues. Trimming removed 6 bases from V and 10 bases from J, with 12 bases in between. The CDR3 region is CASSFNMAAFF. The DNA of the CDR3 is TGTGCCAGCAGCTTTAATATGGCAGCTTTCTTT.

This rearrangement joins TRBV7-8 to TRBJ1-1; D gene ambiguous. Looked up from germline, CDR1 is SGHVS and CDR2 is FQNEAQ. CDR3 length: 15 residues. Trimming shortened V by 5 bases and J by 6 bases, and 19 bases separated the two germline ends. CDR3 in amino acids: CASSPWAPTDAEAFF. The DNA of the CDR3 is TGTGCCAGCAGCCCCTGGGCCCCAACAGACGCTGAAGCTTTCTTT.

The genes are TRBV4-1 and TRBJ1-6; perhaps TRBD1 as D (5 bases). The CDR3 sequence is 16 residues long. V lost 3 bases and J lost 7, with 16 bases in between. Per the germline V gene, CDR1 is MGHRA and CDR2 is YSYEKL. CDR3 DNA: TGCGCCAGCAGCCAGGGAATTCGCGCAGGGAATTCACCCCTCCACTTT. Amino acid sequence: CASSQGIRAGNSPLHF.

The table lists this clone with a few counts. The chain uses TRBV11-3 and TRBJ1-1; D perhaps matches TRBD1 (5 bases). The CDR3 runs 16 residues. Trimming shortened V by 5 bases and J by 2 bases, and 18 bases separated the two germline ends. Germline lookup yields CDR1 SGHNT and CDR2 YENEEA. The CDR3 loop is CASSKTGGGFNTEAFF. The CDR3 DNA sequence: TGTGCCAGCAGCAAGACCGGGGGAGGTTTCAACACTGAAGCTTTCTTT.

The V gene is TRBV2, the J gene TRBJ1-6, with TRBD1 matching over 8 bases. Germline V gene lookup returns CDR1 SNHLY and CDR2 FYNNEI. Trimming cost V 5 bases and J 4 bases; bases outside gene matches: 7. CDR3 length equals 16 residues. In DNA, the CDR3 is TGTGCCAGCAGTTCTGACAGGGGATCATATAATTCACCCCTCCACTTT. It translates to CASSSDRGSYNSPLHF.

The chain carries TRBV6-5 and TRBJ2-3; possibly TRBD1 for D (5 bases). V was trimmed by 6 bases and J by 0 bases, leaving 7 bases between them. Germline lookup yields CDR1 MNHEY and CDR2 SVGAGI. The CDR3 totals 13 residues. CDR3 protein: CASRQGSTDTQYF. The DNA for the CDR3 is TGTGCCAGCAGGCAGGGAAGCACAGATACGCAGTATTTT.

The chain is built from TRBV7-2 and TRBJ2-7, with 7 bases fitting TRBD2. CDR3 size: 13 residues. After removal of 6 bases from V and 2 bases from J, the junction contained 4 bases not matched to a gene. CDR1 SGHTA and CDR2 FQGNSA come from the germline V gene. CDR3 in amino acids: CASRFGGAYEQYF. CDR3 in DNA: TGTGCCAGCAGGTTTGGGGGGGCCTACGAGCAGTACTTC.

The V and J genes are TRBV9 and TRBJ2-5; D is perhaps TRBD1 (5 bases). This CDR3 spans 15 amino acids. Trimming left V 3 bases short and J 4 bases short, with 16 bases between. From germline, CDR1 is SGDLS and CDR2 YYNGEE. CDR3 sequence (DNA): TGTGCCAGCAGCGACGACTCCTCAGGGCCAGAGACCCAGTACTTC. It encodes CASSDDSSGPETQYF.

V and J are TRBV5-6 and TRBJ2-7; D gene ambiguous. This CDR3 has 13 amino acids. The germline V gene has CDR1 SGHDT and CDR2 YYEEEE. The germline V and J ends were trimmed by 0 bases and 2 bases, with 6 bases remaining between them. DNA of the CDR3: TGTGCCAGCAGCTTGGAAAGTCCCTACGAGCAGTACTTC. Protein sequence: CASSLESPYEQYF.